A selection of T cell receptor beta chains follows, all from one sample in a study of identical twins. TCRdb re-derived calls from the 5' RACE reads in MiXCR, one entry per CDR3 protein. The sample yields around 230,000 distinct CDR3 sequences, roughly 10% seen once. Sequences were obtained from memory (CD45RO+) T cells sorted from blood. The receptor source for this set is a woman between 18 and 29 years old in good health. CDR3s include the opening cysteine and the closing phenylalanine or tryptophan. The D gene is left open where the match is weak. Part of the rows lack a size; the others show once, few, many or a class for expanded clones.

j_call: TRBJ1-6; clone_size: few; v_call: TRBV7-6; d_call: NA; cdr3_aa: CASSLRGTLNSPLHF; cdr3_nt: TGTGCCAGCAGCTTGCGTGGAACGCTCAATTCACCCCTCCACTTT
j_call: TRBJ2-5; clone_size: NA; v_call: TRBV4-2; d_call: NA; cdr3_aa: CASSQDGRGEETQYF; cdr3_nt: TGTGCCAGCAGCCAAGATGGAAGGGGGGAAGAGACCCAGTACTTC
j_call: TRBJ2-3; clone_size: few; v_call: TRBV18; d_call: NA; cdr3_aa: CASSPDSNTDTQYF; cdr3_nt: TGTGCCAGCTCACCGGACTCAAACACAGATACGCAGTATTTT
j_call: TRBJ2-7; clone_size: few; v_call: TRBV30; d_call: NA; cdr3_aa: CAWARTHYEQYF; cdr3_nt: TGTGCCTGGGCCCGGACCCACTACGAGCAGTACTTC
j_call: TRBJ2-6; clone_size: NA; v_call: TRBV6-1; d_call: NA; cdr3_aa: CASIAGSSGANVLTF; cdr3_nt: TGTGCCAGCATCGCGGGGAGCTCTGGGGCCAACGTCCTGACTTTC
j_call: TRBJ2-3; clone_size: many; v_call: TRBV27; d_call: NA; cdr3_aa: CASRSHTDTQYF; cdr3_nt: TGTGCCAGCAGATCCCACACAGATACGCAGTATTTT
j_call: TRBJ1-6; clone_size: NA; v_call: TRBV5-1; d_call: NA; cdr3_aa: CASSLVGQGSNSPLHF; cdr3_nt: TGCGCCAGCAGCTTGGTGGGCCAGGGCTCGAATTCACCCCTCCACTTT
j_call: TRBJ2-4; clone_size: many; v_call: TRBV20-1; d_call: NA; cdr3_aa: CRLRDGANIQYF; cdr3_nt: TGCAGGCTCCGGGACGGCGCAAACATTCAGTACTTC
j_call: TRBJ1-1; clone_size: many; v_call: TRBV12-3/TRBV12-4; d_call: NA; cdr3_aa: CASGRQRAVNTEAFF; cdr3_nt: TGTGCCAGCGGAAGACAGCGAGCTGTGAACACTGAAGCTTTCTTT
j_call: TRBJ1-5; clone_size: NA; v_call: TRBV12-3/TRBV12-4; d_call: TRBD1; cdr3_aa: CASSPRDSANQPQHF; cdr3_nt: TGTGCCAGCAGCCCTCGGGACAGCGCCAATCAGCCCCAGCATTTT
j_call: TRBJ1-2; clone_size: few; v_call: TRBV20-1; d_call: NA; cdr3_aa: CSASRGVVDATF; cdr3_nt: TGCAGTGCTAGTAGGGGGGTAGTCGATGCCACCTTC
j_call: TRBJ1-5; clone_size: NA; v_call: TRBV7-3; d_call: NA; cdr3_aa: CASSSGEGQPQHF; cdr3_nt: TGTGCCAGCAGCTCAGGGGAAGGTCAGCCCCAGCATTTT
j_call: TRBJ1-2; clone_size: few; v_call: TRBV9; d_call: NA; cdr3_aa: CASSDRYNYGYTF; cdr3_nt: TGTGCCAGCAGCGACAGGTATAACTATGGCTACACCTTC
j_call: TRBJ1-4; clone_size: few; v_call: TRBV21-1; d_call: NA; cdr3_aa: CASSKNEGPDEKLFF; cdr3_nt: TGTGCCAGCAGCAAGAACGAGGGACCGGATGAAAAACTGTTTTTT
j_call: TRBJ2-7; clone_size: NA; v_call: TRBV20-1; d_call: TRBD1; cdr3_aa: CSASDRGGQYF; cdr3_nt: TGCAGTGCCTCAGACAGGGGAGGGCAGTACTTC
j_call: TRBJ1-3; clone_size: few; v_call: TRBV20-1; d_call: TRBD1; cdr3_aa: CSAMPLDRGGNTIYF; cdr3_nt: TGCAGTGCTATGCCCCTCGACAGGGGGGGAAACACCATATATTTT
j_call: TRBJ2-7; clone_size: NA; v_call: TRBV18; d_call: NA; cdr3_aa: CASSPGVSYEQYF; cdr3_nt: TGTGCCAGCTCACCAGGGGTCTCCTACGAGCAGTACTTC
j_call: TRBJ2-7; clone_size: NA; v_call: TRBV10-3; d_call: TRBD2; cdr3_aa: CAISSGVAGTEQYF; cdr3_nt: TGTGCCATCAGTTCCGGGGTAGCGGGGACGGAGCAGTACTTC
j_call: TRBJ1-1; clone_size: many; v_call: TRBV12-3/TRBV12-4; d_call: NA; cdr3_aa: CASTDGERTEAFF; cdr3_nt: TGTGCCAGTACTGACGGGGAGAGAACTGAAGCTTTCTTT
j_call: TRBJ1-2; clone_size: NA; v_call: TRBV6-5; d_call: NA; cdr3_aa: CASSYGRSNYGYTF; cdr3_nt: TGTGCCAGCAGTTACGGCAGATCTAACTATGGCTACACCTTC